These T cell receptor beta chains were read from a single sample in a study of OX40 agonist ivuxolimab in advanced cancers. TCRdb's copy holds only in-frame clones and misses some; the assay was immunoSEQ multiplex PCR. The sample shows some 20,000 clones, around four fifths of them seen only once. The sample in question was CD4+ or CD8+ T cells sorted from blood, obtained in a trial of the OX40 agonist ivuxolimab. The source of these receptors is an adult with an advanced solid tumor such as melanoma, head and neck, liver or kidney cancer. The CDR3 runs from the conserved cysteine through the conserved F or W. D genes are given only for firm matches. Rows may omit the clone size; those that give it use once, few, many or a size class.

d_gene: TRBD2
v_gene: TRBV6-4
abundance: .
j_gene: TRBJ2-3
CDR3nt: TGTGCCAGCAGTGACTCGGCCGGGGGGGCAGAAGATACGCAGTATTTT
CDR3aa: CASSDSAGGAEDTQYF

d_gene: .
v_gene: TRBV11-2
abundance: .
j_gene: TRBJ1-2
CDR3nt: TGTGCCAGCAGCTTACGGACCCTCGGCAACTATGGCTACACCTTC
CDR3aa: CASSLRTLGNYGYTF

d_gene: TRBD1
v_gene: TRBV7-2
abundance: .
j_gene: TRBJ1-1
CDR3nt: TGTGCCAGCAGCTTAGCGACAGGGCCCGGCACTGAAGCTTTCTTT
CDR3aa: CASSLATGPGTEAFF

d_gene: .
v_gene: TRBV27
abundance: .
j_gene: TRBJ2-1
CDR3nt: TGTGCCAGCAGTTTAGAGTCTGCAGGGGCGCCTTACAATGAGCAGTTCTTC
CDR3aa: CASSLESAGAPYNEQFF

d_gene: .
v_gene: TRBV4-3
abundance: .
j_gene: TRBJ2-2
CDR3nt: TGCGCCAGCAGCCAAGATTGGCAGGCCCTGTCGAACACCGGGGAGCTGTTTTTT
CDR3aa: CASSQDWQALSNTGELFF

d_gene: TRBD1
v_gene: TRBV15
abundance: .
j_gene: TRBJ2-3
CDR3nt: TGTGCCACCACCCCAGGGGGCGGAGATACGCAGTATTTT
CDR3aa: CATTPGGGDTQYF

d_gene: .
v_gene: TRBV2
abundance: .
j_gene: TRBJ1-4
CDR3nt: TGTGCCAGCACCAATCGACACTTAAGAGGGACTAATGAAAAACTGTTTTTT
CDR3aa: CASTNRHLRGTNEKLFF

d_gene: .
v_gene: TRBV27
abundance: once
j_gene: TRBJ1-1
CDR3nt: TGTGCCAGCAGTTTATCCTTTGGTACTACTGAAGCTTTCTTT
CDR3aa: CASSLSFGTTEAFF

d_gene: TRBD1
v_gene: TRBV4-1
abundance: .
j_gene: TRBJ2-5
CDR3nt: TGCGCCAGCAGCCAGGATTCTTTCGGGACAGGGGATTACCAAGAGACCCAGTACTTC
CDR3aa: CASSQDSFGTGDYQETQYF

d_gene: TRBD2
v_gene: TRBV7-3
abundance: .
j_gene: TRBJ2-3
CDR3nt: TGTGCCAGCAGCCCCAGCGGGGGGCGTACAGATACGCAGTATTTT
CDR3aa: CASSPSGGRTDTQYF

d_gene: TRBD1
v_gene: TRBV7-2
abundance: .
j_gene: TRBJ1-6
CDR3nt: TGTGCCAGCAGCTCGTCAGGACAGGGGGAGTCACCCCTCCACTTT
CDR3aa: CASSSSGQGESPLHF

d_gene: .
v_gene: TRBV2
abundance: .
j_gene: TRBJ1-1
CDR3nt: TGTGCCAGCAGTTGGGCCCGGGTGGCTTTCTTT
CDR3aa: CASSWARVAFF

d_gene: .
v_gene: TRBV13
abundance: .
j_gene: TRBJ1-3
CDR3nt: TGTGCCAGCAGCTTAGGTTTGCAGGGGCTGGATCTCGGAAACACCATATATTTT
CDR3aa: CASSLGLQGLDLGNTIYF

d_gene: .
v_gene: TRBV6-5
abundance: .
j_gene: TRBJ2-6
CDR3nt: TGTGCCAGCAGGGAGGTCTCTGGGGCCAACGTCCTGACTTTC
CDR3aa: CASREVSGANVLTF

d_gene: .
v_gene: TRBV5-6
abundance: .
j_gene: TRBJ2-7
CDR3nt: TGTGCCAGCAGCTTATGGGACGGAGGCCTCCACGAGCAGTACTTC
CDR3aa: CASSLWDGGLHEQYF

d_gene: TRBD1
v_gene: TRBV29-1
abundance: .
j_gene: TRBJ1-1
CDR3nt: TGCAGCGTACCGAGGGACAGGTGGAACACTGAAGCTTTCTTT
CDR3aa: CSVPRDRWNTEAFF

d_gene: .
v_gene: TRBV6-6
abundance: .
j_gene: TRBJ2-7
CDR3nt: TGTGCCAGCAGCTTCCTTCCGACGGCGGCGGACGAGCAGTACTTC
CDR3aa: CASSFLPTAADEQYF

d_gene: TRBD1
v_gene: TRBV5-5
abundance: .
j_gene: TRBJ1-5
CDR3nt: TGTGCCAGCAGCTTTACAGGGGCCAATCAGCCCCAGCATTTT
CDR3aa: CASSFTGANQPQHF

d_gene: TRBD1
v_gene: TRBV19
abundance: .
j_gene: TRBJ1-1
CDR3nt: TGTGCCAGCAGGACAGGGCCGAACACTGAAGCTTTCTTT
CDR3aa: CASRTGPNTEAFF

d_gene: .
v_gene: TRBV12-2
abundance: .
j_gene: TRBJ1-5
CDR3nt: TGTGCAAGTCGCTTGTATAGCAATCAGCCCCAGCATTTT
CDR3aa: CASRLYSNQPQHF

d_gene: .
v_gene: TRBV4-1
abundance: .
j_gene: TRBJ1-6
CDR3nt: TGCGCCAGCAGCCGGCCCCAGGGATCCTATAATTCACCCCTCCACTTT
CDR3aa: CASSRPQGSYNSPLHF

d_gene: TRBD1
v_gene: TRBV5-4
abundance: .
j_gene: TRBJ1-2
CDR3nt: TGTGCCAGCAGCGGGTGGGACAGGGGGCGAGGCTACACCTTC
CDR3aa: CASSGWDRGRGYTF

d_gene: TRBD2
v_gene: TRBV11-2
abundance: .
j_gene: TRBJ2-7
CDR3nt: TGTGCCAGCAGCTTTCCTGGGGAGGGCAACTACGAGCAGTACTTC
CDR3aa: CASSFPGEGNYEQYF

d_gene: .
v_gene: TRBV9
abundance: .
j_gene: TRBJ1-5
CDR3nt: TGTGCCAGCAGCTCTGGCGGCGGGCTCAATCAGCCCCAGCATTTT
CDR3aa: CASSSGGGLNQPQHF

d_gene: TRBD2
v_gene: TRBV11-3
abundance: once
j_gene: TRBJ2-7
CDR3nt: TGTGCCAGCAGCTTAGAGACCTCTCTAGCGGGGGATAACTACGAGCAGTACTTC
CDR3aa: CASSLETSLAGDNYEQYF

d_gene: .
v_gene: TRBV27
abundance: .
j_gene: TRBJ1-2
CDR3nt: TGTGCCAGCAGTTTCGAAACAGAGGGAGACTATGGCTACACCTTC
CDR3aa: CASSFETEGDYGYTF

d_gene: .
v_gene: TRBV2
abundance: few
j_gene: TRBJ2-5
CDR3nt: TGTGCCAGCAGTGAAGCGCGGGCGATTATGCAAGAGACCCAGTACTTC
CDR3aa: CASSEARAIMQETQYF

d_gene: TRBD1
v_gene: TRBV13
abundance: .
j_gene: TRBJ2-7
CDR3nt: TGTGCCAGCAGCGAGTCCGGGACAGGGACCTACGAGCAGTACTTC
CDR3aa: CASSESGTGTYEQYF

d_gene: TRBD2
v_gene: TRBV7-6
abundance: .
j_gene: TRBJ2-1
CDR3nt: TGTGCCAGCAGCTTATCGGGGGGGGCGGATGAGCAGTTCTTC
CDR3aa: CASSLSGGADEQFF

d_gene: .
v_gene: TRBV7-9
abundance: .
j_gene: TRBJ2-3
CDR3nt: TGTGCCAGCAGCCACCCCCTAGTCAACACAGATACGCAGTATTTT
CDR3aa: CASSHPLVNTDTQYF

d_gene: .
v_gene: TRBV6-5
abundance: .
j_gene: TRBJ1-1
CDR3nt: TGTGCCAGCACCCAGGGGTTTTCCACTGAAGCTTTCTTT
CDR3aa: CASTQGFSTEAFF

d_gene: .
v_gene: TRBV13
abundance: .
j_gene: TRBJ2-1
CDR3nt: TGTGCCAGCAGCCCAGCGATCACTCCTGAGCAGTTCTTC
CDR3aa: CASSPAITPEQFF

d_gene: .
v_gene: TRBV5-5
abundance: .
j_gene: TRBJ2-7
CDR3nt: TGTGCCAGCAGCTTACCCGGCCTCGGGGGCTACGAGCAGTACTTC
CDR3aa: CASSLPGLGGYEQYF

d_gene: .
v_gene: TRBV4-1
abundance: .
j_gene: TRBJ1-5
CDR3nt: TGCGCCAGCAGCCAGGCGTCAGGTTTGAATCAGCCCCAGCATTTT
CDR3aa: CASSQASGLNQPQHF

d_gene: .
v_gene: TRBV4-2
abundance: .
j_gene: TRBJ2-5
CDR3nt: TGTGCCAGCAGCTTGGCGGTTAGCGAACCACCCCAAGAGACCCAGTACTTC
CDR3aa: CASSLAVSEPPQETQYF

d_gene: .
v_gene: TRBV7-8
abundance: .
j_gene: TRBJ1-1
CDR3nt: TGTGCCAGCAGCTTATATGCTTCGAACACTGAAGCTTTCTTT
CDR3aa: CASSLYASNTEAFF

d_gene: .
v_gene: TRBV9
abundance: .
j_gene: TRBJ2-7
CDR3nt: TGTGCCAGCAGCGAGGGGGTTTCGTACGAGCAGTACTTC
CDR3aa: CASSEGVSYEQYF

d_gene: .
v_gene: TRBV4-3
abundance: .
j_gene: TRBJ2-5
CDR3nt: TGCGCCAGCAGTCTGTTGGTTTATCAAGAGACCCAGTACTTC
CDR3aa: CASSLLVYQETQYF

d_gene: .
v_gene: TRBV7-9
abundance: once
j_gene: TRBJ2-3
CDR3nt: TGTGCCAGCAGCGCCGCGTCGGGCACAGATACGCAGTATTTT
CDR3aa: CASSAASGTDTQYF

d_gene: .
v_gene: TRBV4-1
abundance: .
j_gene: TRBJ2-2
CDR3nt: TGCGCCAGCAGCCAAAAGTTTCAGGGAACCGGGGAGCTGTTTTTT
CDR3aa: CASSQKFQGTGELFF

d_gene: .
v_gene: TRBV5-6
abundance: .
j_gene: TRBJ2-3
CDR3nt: TGTGCCAGCAGCTTGGCCTTTACGCAGGGAAAAGGACCCACAGATACGCAGTATTTT
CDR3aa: CASSLAFTQGKGPTDTQYF

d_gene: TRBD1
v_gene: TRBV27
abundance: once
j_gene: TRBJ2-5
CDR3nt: TGTGCCAGCAGTTTATCGGCAGGGGGCGAGACCCAGTACTTC
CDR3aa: CASSLSAGGETQYF

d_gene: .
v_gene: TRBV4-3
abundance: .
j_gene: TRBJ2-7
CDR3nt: TGCGCCAGCAGCCGCGCGACGGGACGTTACGAGCAGTACTTC
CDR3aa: CASSRATGRYEQYF

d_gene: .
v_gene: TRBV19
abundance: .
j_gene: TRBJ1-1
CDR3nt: TGTGCCAGTACTACTTCTAAAAAGGGGACTGAAGCTTTCTTT
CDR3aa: CASTTSKKGTEAFF

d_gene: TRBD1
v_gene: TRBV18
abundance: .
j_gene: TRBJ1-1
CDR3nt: TGTGCCAGCTCTCTAGGGACAGCTGGGAACACTGAAGCTTTCTTT
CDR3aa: CASSLGTAGNTEAFF

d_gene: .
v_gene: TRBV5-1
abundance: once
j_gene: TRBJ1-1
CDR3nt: TGCGCCAGCAGCACGCAACCCGAGGGTAATGAAGCTTTCTTT
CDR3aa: CASSTQPEGNEAFF

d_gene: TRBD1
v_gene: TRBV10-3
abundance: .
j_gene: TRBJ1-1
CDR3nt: TGTGCCATCAGTGAGTCCACCTTACCGGGACAGGGAGCTTTCTTT
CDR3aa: CAISESTLPGQGAFF